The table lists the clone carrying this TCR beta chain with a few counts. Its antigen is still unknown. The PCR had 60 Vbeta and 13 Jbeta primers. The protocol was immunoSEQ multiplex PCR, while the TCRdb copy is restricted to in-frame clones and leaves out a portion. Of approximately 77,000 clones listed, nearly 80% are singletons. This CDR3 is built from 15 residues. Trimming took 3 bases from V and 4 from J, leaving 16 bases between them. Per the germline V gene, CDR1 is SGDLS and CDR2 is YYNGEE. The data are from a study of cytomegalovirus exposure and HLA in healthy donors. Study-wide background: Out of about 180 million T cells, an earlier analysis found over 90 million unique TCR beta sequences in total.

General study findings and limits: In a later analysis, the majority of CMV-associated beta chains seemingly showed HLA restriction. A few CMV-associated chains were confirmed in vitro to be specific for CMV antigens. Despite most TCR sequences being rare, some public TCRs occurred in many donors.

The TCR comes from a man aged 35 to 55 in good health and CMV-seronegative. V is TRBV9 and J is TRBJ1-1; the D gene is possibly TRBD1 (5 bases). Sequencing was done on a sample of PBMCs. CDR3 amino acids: CASSATGSWGTEAFF. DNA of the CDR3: TGTGCCAGCAGCGCAACAGGATCATGGGGCACTGAAGCTTTCTTT.